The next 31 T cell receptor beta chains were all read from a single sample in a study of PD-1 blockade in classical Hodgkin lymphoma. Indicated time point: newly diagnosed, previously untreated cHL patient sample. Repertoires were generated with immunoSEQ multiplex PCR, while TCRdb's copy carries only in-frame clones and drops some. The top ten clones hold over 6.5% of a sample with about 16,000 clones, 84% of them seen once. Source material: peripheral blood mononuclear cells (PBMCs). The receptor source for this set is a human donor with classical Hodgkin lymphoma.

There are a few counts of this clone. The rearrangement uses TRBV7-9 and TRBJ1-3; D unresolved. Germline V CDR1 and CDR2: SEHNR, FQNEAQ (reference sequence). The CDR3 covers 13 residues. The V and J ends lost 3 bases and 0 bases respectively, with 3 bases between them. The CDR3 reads CASSLSSGNTIYF. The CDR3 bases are TGTGCCAGCAGCTTGTCCTCTGGAAACACCATATATTTT.

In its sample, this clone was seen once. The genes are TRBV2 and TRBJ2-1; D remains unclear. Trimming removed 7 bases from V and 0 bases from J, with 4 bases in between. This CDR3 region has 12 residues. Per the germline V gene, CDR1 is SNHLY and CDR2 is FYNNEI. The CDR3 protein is CASTLSYNEQFF. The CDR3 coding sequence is TGTGCCAGCACCCTCTCCTACAATGAGCAGTTCTTC.

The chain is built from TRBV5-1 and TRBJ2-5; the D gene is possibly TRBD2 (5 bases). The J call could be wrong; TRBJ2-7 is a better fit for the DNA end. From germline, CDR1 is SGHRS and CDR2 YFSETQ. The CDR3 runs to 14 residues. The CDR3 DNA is TGCGCCAGCAGCCCCCTGACTACAACCTACGAGCAGTACTTC. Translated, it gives CASSPLTTTYEQYF.

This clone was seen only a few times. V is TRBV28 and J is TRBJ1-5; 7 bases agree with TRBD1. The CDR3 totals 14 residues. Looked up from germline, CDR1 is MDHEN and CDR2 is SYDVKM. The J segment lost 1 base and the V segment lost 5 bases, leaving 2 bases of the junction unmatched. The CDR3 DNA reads TGTGCCAGCAGTCTGACAGGGAGCAATCAGCCCCAGCATTTT. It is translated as CASSLTGSNQPQHF.

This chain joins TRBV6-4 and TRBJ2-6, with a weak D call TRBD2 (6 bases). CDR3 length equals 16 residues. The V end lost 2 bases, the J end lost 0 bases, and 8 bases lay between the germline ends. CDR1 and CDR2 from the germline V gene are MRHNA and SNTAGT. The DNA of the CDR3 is TGTGCCAGCAGTGACAACGGGGGCTCTGGGGCCAACGTCCTGACTTTC. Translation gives CASSDNGGSGANVLTF.

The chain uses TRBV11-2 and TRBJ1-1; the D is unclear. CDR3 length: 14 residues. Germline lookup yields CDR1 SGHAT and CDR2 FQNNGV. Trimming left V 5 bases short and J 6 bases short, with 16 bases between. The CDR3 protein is CASSPGGPVAEAFF. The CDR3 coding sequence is TGTGCCAGCAGCCCAGGAGGACCGGTGGCTGAAGCTTTCTTT.

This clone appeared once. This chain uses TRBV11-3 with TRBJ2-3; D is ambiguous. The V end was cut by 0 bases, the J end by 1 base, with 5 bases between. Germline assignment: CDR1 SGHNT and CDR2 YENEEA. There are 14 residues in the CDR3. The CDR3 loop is CASSLDAGTDTQYF. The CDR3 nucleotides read TGTGCCAGCAGCTTAGATGCTGGCACAGATACGCAGTATTTT.

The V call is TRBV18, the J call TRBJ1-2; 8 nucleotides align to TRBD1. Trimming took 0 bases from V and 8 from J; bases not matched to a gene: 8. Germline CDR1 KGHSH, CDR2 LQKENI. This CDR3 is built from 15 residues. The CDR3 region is CASSPPEDRVGGYTF. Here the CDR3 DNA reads TGTGCCAGCTCACCACCGGAGGACAGGGTGGGGGGCTACACCTTC.

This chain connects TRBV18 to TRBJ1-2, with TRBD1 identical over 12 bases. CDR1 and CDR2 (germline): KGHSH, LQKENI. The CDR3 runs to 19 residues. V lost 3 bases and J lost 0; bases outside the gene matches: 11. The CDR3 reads CASSPSPSGQGASNYGYTF. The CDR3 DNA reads TGTGCCAGCTCACCTTCCCCATCGGGACAGGGGGCATCTAACTATGGCTACACCTTC.

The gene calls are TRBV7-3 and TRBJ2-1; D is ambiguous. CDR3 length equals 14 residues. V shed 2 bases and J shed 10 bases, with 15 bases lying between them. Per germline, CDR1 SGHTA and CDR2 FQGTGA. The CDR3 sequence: CASSLSHILNEQFF. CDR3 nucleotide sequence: TGTGCCAGCAGCTTATCCCACATACTAAACGAGCAGTTCTTC. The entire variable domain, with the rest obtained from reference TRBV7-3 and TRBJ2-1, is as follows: GAGVSQTPSNKVTEKGKYVELRCDPISGHTALYWYRQSLGQGPEFLIYFQGTGAADDSGLPNDRFFAVRPEGSVSTLKIQRTERGDSAVYLCASSLSHILNEQFFGPGTRLTVL.

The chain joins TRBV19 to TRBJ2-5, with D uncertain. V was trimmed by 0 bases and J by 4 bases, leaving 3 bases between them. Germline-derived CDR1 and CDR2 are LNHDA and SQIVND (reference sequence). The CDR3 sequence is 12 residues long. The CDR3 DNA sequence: TGTGCCAGTAGTATAGATGCAGAGACCCAGTACTTC. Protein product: CASSIDAETQYF.

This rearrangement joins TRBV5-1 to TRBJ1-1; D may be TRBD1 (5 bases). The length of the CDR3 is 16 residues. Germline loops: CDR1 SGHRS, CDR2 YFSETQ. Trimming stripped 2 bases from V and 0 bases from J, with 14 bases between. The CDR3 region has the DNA TGCGCCAGCAGCTTAAGGCAGGGCAACATGAACACTGAAGCTTTCTTT. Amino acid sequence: CASSLRQGNMNTEAFF.

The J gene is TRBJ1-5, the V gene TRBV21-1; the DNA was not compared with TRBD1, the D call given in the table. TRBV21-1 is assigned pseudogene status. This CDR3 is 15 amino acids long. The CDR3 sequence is CASSKARGPNQPQHF. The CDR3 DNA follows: TGTGCCAGCAGCAAAGCCAGGGGGCCCAATCAGCCCCAGCATTTT.

CDR3: CASSFWGSNQPQHF. The CDR3 nucleotides read TGTGCCAGCAGCTTCTGGGGGTCGAATCAGCCCCAGCATTTT. The V call is TRBV5-4, the J call TRBJ1-5; tentatively, D is TRBD1 (5 bases). The CDR3 extends over 14 amino acids. CDR1 SGHNT and CDR2 YYREEE come from the germline V gene (reference sequence). Trimming shortened V by 2 bases and J by 4 bases, and 10 bases separated the two germline ends.

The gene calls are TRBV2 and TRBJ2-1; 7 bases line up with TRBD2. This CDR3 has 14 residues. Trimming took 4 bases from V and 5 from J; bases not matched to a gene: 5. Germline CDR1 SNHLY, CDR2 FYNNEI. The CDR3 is CASSAREWDNEQFF. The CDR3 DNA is TGTGCCAGCAGTGCGCGGGAGTGGGACAATGAGCAGTTCTTC.

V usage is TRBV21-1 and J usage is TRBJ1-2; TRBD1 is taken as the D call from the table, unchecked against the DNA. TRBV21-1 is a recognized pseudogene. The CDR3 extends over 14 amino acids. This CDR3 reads CASSKIHRNYGYTF. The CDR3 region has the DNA TGTGCCAGCAGCAAAATTCACAGGAACTATGGCTACACCTTC.

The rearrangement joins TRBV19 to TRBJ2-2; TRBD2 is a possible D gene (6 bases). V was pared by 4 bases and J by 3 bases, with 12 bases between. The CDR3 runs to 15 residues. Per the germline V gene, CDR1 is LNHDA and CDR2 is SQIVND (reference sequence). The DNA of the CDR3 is TGTGCCAGTAGTAGATGGACGGGGGACACCGGGGAGCTGTTTTTT. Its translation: CASSRWTGDTGELFF.

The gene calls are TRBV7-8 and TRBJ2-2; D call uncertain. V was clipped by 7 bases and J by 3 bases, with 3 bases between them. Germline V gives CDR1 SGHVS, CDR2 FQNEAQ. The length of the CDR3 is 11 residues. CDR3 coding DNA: TGTGCCAGCACGGACACCGGGGAGCTGTTTTTT. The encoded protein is CASTDTGELFF.

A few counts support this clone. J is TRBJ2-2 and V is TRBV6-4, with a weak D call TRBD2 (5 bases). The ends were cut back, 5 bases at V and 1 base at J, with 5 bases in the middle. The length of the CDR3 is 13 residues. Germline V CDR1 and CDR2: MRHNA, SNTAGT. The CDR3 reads CASSSGNTGELFF. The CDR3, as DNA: TGTGCCAGCAGTAGCGGGAACACCGGGGAGCTGTTTTTT.

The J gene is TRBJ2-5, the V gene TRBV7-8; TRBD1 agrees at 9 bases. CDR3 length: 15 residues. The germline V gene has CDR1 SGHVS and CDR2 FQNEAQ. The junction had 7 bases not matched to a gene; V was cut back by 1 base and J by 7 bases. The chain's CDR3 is CASSLGQGEVGTQYF. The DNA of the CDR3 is TGTGCCAGCAGCTTAGGACAGGGGGAAGTCGGGACCCAGTACTTC.

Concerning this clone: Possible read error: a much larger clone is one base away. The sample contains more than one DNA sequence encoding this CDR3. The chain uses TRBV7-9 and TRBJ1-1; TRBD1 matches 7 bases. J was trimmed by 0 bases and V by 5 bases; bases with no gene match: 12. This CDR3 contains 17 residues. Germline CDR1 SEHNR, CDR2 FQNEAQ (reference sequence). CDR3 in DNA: TGTGCCAGCAGCCCCAGGGACAGCGAATTCATGAACACTGAAGCTTTCTTT. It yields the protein CASSPRDSEFMNTEAFF.

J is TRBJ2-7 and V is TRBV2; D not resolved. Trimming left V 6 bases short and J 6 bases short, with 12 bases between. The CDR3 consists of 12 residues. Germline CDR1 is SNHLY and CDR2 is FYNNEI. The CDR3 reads CASSQQSPEQYF. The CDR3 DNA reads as TGTGCCAGCAGCCAACAGTCCCCCGAGCAGTACTTC.

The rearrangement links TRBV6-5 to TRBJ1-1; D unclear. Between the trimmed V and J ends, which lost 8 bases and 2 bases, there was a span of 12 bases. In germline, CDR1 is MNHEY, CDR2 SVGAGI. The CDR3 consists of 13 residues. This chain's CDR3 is CASYARTNTEAFF. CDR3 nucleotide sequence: TGTGCCAGCTATGCACGGACTAACACTGAAGCTTTCTTT.

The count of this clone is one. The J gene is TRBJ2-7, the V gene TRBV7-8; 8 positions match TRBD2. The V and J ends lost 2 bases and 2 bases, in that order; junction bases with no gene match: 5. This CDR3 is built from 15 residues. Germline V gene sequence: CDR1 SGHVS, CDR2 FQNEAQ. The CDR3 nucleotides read TGTGCCAGCAGCTTACGAGCGGGAGCACCCTACGAGCAGTACTTC. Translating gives CASSLRAGAPYEQYF.

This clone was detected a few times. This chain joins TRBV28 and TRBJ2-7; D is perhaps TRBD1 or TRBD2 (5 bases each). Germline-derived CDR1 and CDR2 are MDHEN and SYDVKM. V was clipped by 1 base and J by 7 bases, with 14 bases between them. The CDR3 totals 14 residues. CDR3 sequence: CASSLFGQGREQYF. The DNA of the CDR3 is TGTGCCAGCAGTTTATTTGGGCAGGGACGGGAGCAGTACTTC.

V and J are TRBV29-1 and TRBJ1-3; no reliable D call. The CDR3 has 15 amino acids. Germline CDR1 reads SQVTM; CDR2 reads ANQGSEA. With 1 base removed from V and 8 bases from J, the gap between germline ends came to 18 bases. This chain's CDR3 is CSVEGILGLGDTIYF. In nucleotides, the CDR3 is TGCAGCGTTGAAGGGATTTTGGGGTTAGGAGACACCATATATTTT.

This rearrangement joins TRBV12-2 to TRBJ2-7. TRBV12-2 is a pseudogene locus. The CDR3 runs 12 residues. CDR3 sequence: CASRLECYEQYF. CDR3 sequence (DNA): TGTGCAAGTCGCTTAGAATGCTACGAGCAGTACTTC.

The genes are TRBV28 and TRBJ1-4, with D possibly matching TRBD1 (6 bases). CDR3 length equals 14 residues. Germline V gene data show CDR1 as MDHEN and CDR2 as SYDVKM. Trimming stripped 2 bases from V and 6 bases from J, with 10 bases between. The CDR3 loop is CASSLVRGYEKLFF. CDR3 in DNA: TGTGCCAGCAGTTTAGTCAGGGGCTATGAAAAACTGTTTTTT. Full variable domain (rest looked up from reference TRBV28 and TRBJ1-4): DVKVTQSSRYLVKRTGEKVFLECVQDMDHENMFWYRQDPGLGLRLIYFSYDVKMKEKGDIPEGYSVSREKKERFSLILESASTNQTSMYLCASSLVRGYEKLFFGSGTQLSVL.

The CDR3, as DNA: TGTGCCAGAAGCCGCAACTTCCATCAGCCCCAGCATTTT. Translating it yields CARSRNFHQPQHF. This chain links TRBV5-3 with TRBJ1-5; D is ambiguous. TRBV5-3 is treated as an ORF (open reading frame) with a function not yet certain. Trimming left V 4 bases short and J 5 bases short, with 10 bases between. The CDR3 contains 13 residues.

This chain's CDR3 is CAVGTFRQQTYNEQFF. CDR3 nucleotide sequence: TGTGCCGTCGGTACCTTCCGCCAACAGACATACAATGAGCAGTTCTTC. The chain recombines TRBV27 with TRBJ2-1; D is unresolved. Germline V gene data show CDR1 as MNHEY and CDR2 as SMNVEV (reference sequence). V was pared by 11 bases and J by 4 bases, with 24 bases between. The CDR3 extends over 16 amino acids.

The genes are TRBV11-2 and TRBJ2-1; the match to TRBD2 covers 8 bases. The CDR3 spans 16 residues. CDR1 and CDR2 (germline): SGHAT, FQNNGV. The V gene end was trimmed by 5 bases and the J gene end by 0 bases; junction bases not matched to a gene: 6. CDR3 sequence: CASSLNGLASYNEQFF. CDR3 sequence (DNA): TGTGCCAGCAGCCTAAACGGACTAGCCTCCTACAATGAGCAGTTCTTC.